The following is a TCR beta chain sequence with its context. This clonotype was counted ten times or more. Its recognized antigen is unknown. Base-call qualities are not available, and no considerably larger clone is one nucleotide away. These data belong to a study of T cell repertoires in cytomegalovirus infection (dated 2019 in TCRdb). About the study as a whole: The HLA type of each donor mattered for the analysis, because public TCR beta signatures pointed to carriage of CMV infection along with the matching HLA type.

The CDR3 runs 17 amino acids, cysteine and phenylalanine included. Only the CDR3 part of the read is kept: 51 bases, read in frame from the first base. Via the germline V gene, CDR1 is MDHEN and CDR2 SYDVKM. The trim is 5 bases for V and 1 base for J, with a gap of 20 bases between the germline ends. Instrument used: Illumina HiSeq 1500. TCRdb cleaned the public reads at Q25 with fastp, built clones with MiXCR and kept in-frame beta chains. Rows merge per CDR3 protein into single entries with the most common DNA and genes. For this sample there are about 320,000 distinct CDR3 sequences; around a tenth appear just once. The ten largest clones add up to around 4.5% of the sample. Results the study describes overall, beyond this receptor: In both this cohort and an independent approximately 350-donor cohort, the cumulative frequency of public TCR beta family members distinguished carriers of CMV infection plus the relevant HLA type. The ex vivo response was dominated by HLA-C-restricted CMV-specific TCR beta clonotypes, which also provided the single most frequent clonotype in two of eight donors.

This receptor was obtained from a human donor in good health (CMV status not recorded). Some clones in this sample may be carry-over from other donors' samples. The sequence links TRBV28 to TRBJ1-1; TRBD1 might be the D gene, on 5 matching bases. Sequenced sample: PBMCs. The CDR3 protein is CASSVPERGYANTEAFF. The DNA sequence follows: TGTGCCAGCAGTGTACCCGAGCGGGGGTATGCGAACACTGAAGCTTTCTTT.